This T cell receptor (beta chain) was identified during a study of T cells in Graves' hyperthyroidism and ophthalmopathy. Study-level information: Initial diagnosis, before any treatment, was when peripheral blood was collected.

Amplification yielded TCR beta CDR3 regions, with RNA transcripts as the source. The HTBI primer set drove a first-round RT-PCR of the TCR CDR3. Each CDR3 protein is one row after TCRdb ran MiXCR on the multiplex PCR reads. Of roughly 200,000 distinct CDR3 sequences in the sample, about 15% were seen once. Trimming removed 0 bases from V and 15 bases from J; junction bases left unmatched: 11. Germline-derived CDR1 and CDR2 are SGHAT and FQNNGV. The CDR3 extends over 14 amino acids. Exclusion criteria comprised uncontrolled infection, other autoimmune disease, pregnancy or lactation. Together with thyroid ultrasound, orbital computed tomography, serum thyroxine and TRAb, clinical symptoms were used for diagnoses. There are many counts of this clonotype.

Sequencing input: blood. The TCR was taken from a woman aged 50 to 60 with Graves' hyperthyroidism. V is TRBV11-2 and J is TRBJ2-1; TRBD2 matches 7 bases. This CDR3 is CASSLEVWGGPRFF. For the CDR3, the DNA is TGTGCCAGCAGCTTAGAGGTCTGGGGAGGGCCTCGGTTCTTC.